The clone carrying this T cell receptor (beta chain) was picked up many times. A library of TCRbeta sequences, prepared with unique molecular identifiers, was generated. TCRdb re-derived calls from the PCR reads in MiXCR, one entry per CDR3 protein. The data contain a few hundred thousand distinct CDR3 sequences, 9.7% of them seen just once; the ten biggest clones take up around 5%. The CDR3 spans 13 residues. CDR1 and CDR2 (germline): DFQATT, SNEGSKA (reference sequence). With 0 bases removed from V and 10 bases from J, the gap between germline ends came to 15 bases. The sample comes from a study of T-cell reconstitution after alpha-beta-depleted transplantation in children.

The receptor was isolated from a human donor who donated a stem cell graft to a child with SCID. The starting material was PBMCs from the stem cell graft donor, obtained from the stem cell graft. This chain uses TRBV20-1 with TRBJ1-2; D uncertain. The CDR3 here is CSARDSAGLAYTF. DNA of the CDR3: TGCAGTGCTAGAGATTCGGCAGGTCTGGCCTACACCTTC.